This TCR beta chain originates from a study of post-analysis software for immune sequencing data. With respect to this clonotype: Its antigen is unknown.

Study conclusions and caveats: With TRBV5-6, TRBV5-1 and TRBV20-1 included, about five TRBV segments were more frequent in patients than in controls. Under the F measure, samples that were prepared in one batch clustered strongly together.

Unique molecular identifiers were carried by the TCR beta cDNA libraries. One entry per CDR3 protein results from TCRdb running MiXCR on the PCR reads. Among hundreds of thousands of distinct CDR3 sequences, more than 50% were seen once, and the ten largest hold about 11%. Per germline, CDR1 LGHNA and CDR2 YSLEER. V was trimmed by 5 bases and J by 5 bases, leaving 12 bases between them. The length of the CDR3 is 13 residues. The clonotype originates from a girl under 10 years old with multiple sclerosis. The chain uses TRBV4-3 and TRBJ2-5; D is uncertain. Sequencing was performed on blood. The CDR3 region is CASSKGPWETQYF. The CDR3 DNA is TGCGCCAGCAGCAAAGGTCCCTGGGAGACCCAGTACTTC.